This T cell receptor beta chain appears in the sequencing data of a study of OX40 agonist ivuxolimab in advanced cancers. Study information: Hepatocellular carcinoma, melanoma, renal cell or head and neck cancer affected the dose-escalation patients. The dose-escalation cohort was approximately 85% male, with a mean age of approximately 61 years, ranging about 20 to 85. Three patients showed partial responses: one hepatocellular carcinoma and two cutaneous melanoma cases. General study findings and limits: Some patients who did not respond also had low normalized T-cell clonal expansion.

On this clone: Its antigen remains unknown.

Using immunoSEQ multiplex PCR, the repertoire was profiled, and TCRdb retains in-frame clones only, with some absent. The top ten hold 3.7% of the sample, which has some 58,000 clones, approximately 80% seen once. Germline CDR1 SGHVS, CDR2 FNYEAQ. There are 14 residues in the CDR3. The trim removed 2 bases at V and 10 bases at J, leaving 5 bases unmatched. The TCR comes from an adult with an advanced solid tumor such as melanoma, head and neck, liver or kidney cancer. Material: CD4+ or CD8+ T cells sorted from blood, obtained in a trial of the OX40 agonist ivuxolimab. The V and J genes are TRBV7-6 and TRBJ2-1; TRBD2 aligns across 10 bases. CDR3 loop: CASSLRLAGVEQFF. The CDR3 nucleotides are TGTGCCAGCAGCTTACGTCTAGCGGGGGTGGAGCAGTTCTTC.